This T cell receptor (beta chain) was captured by sequencing in a study of CD8 T cells in Susac syndrome. With random hexamers, roughly 0.45 to 1 ug RNA was reverse transcribed. TCRdb fed the immunoSEQ multiplex PCR reads into MiXCR, producing one record per CDR3 protein. Among 350,000 to 550,000 distinct CDR3 sequences listed, 85% were seen once. Regarding this clonotype: The target antigen is unknown.

Findings and limits, study-wide: Only a relatively small number of individuals were included in the TCR sequencing and HLA analysis.

The receptor was derived from a human donor with multiple sclerosis. The source material was CD8+ T cells from PBMCs.

CDR3 sequence reads: CASSHGGRSLATQYF. CDR3 DNA sequence: TGTGCCAGCAGCCACGGAGGCAGGAGCCTTGCGACCCAGTACTTC. V is TRBV5-6 and J is TRBJ2-5, with TRBD2 as a possible D gene (5 bases). Trimming shortened V by 4 bases and J by 7 bases, and 20 bases separated the two germline ends. This CDR3 region has 15 residues. Germline V CDR1 and CDR2: SGHDT, YYEEEE.